These 25 T cell receptor beta chains originate from one sample sequenced in a study of T cells in localized non-small cell lung cancer. Generated by immunoSEQ multiplex PCR, the TCRdb table keeps only in-frame clones and is missing some. The sample has about 26,000 clones, 65% to 85% seen once. The sample here was peripheral blood, taken before any cancer treatment. The receptors derive from a man aged 40 to 75 with stage III squamous cell lung carcinoma.

The chain has TRBV25-1 and TRBJ1-2; 7 bases match TRBD1. Looked up from germline, CDR1 is MGHDK and CDR2 is SYGVNS. The CDR3 is made up of 17 amino acids. With 2 bases clipped from V and 1 base from J, the junction kept 10 bases outside the gene matches. CDR3 protein: CASSEGDRLRFNYGYTF. The CDR3 DNA sequence: TGTGCCAGCAGTGAAGGGGACAGACTCCGGTTTAACTATGGCTACACCTTC.

The CDR3 sequence: CASSPIGSPNEKLFF. CDR3 in DNA: TGTGCCAGCAGCCCCATCGGGTCACCTAATGAAAAACTGTTTTTT. The V call is TRBV7-6, the J call TRBJ1-4; D unclear. The V gene lost 5 bases and the J gene lost 3 bases, with 13 bases spanning the gap. The germline gives CDR1 SGHVS, CDR2 FNYEAQ. This CDR3 has 15 residues.

This rearrangement joins TRBV2 to TRBJ1-2; D unclear. V lost 4 bases and J 0 bases, leaving 3 bases between the germline ends. CDR3 length equals 12 residues. From germline, CDR1 is SNHLY and CDR2 FYNNEI. CDR3 sequence reads: CASSAANYGYTF. The DNA for the CDR3 is TGTGCCAGCAGTGCCGCTAACTATGGCTACACCTTC.

The rearrangement joins TRBV15 to TRBJ2-5; 7 bases map to TRBD1. V lost 5 bases to trimming and J lost 3 bases; unmatched junction nucleotides: 9. Germline values: CDR1 LNHNV, CDR2 YYDKDF (reference sequence). This CDR3 region has 15 residues. CDR3 sequence reads: CATSPTPGTEETQYF. DNA of the CDR3: TGTGCCACCAGCCCTACCCCCGGGACAGAAGAGACCCAGTACTTC. Full variable domain (rest looked up from reference TRBV15 and TRBJ2-5): DAMVIQNPRYQVTQFGKPVTLSCSQTLNHNVMYWYQQKSSQAPKLLFHYYDKDFNNEADTPDNFQSRRPNTSFCFLDIRSPGLGDTAMYLCATSPTPGTEETQYFGPGTRLLVL.

This clone was counted once. The chain is built from TRBV19 and TRBJ2-7; 10 bases are shared with TRBD1. The germline V gene has CDR1 LNHDA and CDR2 SQIVND (reference sequence). V lost 5 bases to trimming and J lost 5 bases; unmatched junction nucleotides: 6. The CDR3 contains 14 residues. CDR3 region: CASSPGQGKDEQYF. The CDR3 bases are TGTGCCAGTAGTCCGGGACAGGGGAAGGACGAGCAGTACTTC.

The chain uses TRBV5-5 and TRBJ2-2, with a tentative D call TRBD2 (5 bases). The CDR3 spans 18 residues. In germline, CDR1 is SGHKS, CDR2 YYEKEE (reference sequence). V lost 5 bases and J lost 3, with 23 bases in between. CDR3 region: CASRLRAAGLRDTGELFF. CDR3 DNA sequence: TGTGCCAGCAGATTACGGGCCGCGGGCCTTCGGGACACCGGGGAGCTGTTTTTT.

J is TRBJ1-4 and V is TRBV30; 7 bases map to TRBD1. The V gene end was trimmed by 3 bases and the J gene end by 14 bases; junction bases not matched to a gene: 9. This CDR3 region has 12 residues. Germline V lookup: CDR1 GTSNPN, CDR2 SVGIG (reference sequence). The CDR3 region is CAWSKQGLRLFF. The DNA of the CDR3 is TGTGCCTGGAGCAAACAGGGGCTGCGCCTGTTTTTT.

The rearrangement joins TRBV4-1 to TRBJ2-7; possible D gene TRBD2, 5 bases. The CDR3 is made up of 16 amino acids. V was pared by 0 bases and J by 2 bases, with 14 bases between. CDR1 and CDR2 from the germline V gene are MGHRA and YSYEKL. The CDR3 bases are TGCGCCAGCAGCCAAGAACGCGGCGGGCCGCCCTACGAGCAGTACGTC. This translates into CASSQERGGPPYEQYV.

J is TRBJ1-5 and V is TRBV19, with D perhaps TRBD1 (5 bases). Per germline, CDR1 LNHDA and CDR2 SQIVND (reference sequence). The CDR3 is 16 amino acids. The V and J ends lost 7 bases and 0 bases respectively, with 16 bases between them. This CDR3 is CASTDRGTYSNQPQHF. The DNA of the CDR3 is TGTGCCAGTACCGATCGGGGGACTTATAGCAATCAGCCCCAGCATTTT.

The chain recombines TRBV7-9 with TRBJ2-5; D may match TRBD1 or TRBD2 (6 bases each). CDR3 size: 16 residues. Trimming cost V 6 bases and J 1 base, with 18 bases left between them. Germline assignment: CDR1 SEHNR and CDR2 FQNEAQ (reference sequence). The CDR3 region is CASSTGALGAQETQYF. The CDR3 nucleotides read TGTGCCAGCAGTACGGGGGCCTTAGGGGCCCAAGAGACCCAGTACTTC.

By its share, this clone is medium-sized. This chain joins TRBV10-1 and TRBJ2-1, with a possible D match to TRBD1 (6 bases). This CDR3 region has 15 residues. Trimming cost V 6 bases and J 0 bases, with 12 bases left between them. CDR1 and CDR2 from the germline V gene are WNHNN and SYGVQD (reference sequence). For the CDR3, the DNA is TGCGCCAGCAGCCAGGACAGCAGCTCCTACAATGAGCAGTTCTTC. Amino acid sequence: CASSQDSSSYNEQFF.

This clone is a singleton in its sample. V gene TRBV28 combines with J gene TRBJ2-7, with 7 nucleotides matching TRBD1. From germline, CDR1 is MDHEN and CDR2 SYDVKM. CDR3 length: 15 residues. Germline trimming cut 4 bases from V and 1 base from J; bases unmatched to any gene: 7. The CDR3 DNA is TGTGCCAGCAGTTCTTCAGGGGGAAATTCCTACGAGCAGTACTTC. Protein product: CASSSSGGNSYEQYF.

The rearrangement links TRBV5-6 to TRBJ2-7; possible D gene TRBD1, 7 bases. The CDR3 totals 14 residues. The germline gives CDR1 SGHDT, CDR2 YYEEEE. Trimming removed 1 base at V and 5 bases at J, with 13 bases between. The CDR3 DNA sequence: TGTGCCAGCAGCTTGCCAGGGGGGAATCACGAGCAGTACTTC. Its translation is CASSLPGGNHEQYF.

This clone has more than one count but fewer than ten. The chain combines TRBV5-1 with TRBJ2-5; either TRBD1 or TRBD2 may supply D (5 bases each). The length of the CDR3 is 15 residues. V lost 0 bases and J 4 bases, leaving 13 bases between the germline ends. Germline lookup yields CDR1 SGHRS and CDR2 YFSETQ. CDR3 protein: CASSLEGYGGETQYF. CDR3 coding DNA: TGCGCCAGCAGCTTGGAGGGTTATGGGGGAGAGACCCAGTACTTC. Full variable domain (remainder filled in from reference TRBV5-1 and TRBJ2-5): KAGVTQTPRYLIKTRGQQVTLSCSPISGHRSVSWYQQTPGQGLQFLFEYFSETQRNKGNFPGRFSGRQFSNSRSEMNVSTLELGDSALYLCASSLEGYGGETQYFGPGTRLLVL.

The chain is built from TRBV29-1 and TRBJ2-7, with D uncertain. Per germline, CDR1 SQVTM and CDR2 ANQGSEA. CDR3 length equals 12 residues. V was trimmed by 5 bases and J by 2 bases, leaving 10 bases between them. The CDR3 sequence is CSVSSDTYEQYV. DNA for the CDR3: TGCAGCGTTAGTTCCGATACCTACGAGCAGTACGTC.

The rearrangement joins TRBV29-1 to TRBJ2-5, with D perhaps given as TRBD1 or TRBD2 (5 bases each). There are 12 residues in the CDR3. From germline, CDR1 is SQVTM and CDR2 ANQGSEA. V was pared by 6 bases and J by 5 bases, with 13 bases between. CDR3 loop: CSVAGSGETQYF. For the CDR3, the DNA is TGCAGCGTAGCAGGGAGCGGTGAGACCCAGTACTTC.

V is TRBV6-5 and J is TRBJ2-2, with D uncertain. The germline V and J ends were trimmed by 6 bases and 5 bases, with 13 bases remaining between them. The CDR3 totals 14 residues. CDR1 and CDR2 from the germline V gene are MNHEY and SVGAGI. DNA for the CDR3: TGTGCCAGCAGGCCTGGAGAATGGACCGGGGAGCTGTTTTTT. As protein: CASRPGEWTGELFF.

The table lists this clone with a count of one. The chain links TRBV19 to TRBJ2-2; D unclear. V lost 6 bases to trimming and J lost 3 bases, with 14 bases between them. CDR3 length: 15 amino acids. Germline V gene lookup returns CDR1 LNHDA and CDR2 SQIVND (reference sequence). The CDR3 is CASRLRSFDTGELFF. The CDR3 DNA sequence: TGTGCCAGTAGGCTGCGGAGTTTCGACACCGGGGAGCTGTTTTTT.

By proportion, this clone is medium-sized. The chain's CDR3 is CASSEETDNTGELFF. The CDR3 nucleotides are TGCGCCAGCAGTGAGGAGACGGATAACACCGGGGAGCTGTTTTTT. J is TRBJ2-2 and V is TRBV10-1, with D hard to call. In germline, CDR1 is WNHNN, CDR2 SYGVQD (reference sequence). Between the trimmed V and J ends, which lost 2 bases and 2 bases, there was a span of 9 bases. The CDR3 consists of 15 residues.

The chain recombines TRBV28 with TRBJ2-1; TRBD1 aligns across 7 bases. The germline V gene encodes CDR1 MDHEN and CDR2 SYDVKM. Losses at the gene ends were 1 base for V and 12 bases for J; bases not matched to a gene: 6. The CDR3 is 13 residues long. CDR3 sequence: CASSLSQDRRQFF. DNA for the CDR3: TGTGCCAGCAGTTTATCTCAGGACAGGAGGCAGTTCTTC.

The gene calls are TRBV2 and TRBJ2-1; D perhaps matches TRBD2 (6 bases). CDR3 size: 15 residues. The V end lost 9 bases, the J end lost 3 bases, and 18 bases lay between the germline ends. CDR1 is SNHLY, CDR2 FYNNEI, per germline. This chain's CDR3 is CASSSSGSYYNEQFF. The CDR3 DNA is TGTGCCAGTTCCTCGAGCGGGTCCTACTACAATGAGCAGTTCTTC.

The chain carries TRBV7-9 and TRBJ2-7, with a tentative D call TRBD1 (6 bases). The CDR3 is 14 amino acids. Germline-derived CDR1 and CDR2 are SEHNR and FQNEAQ (reference sequence). Trimming took off 5 bases at V and 6 bases at J, with 17 bases between the two ends. CDR3 amino acids: CASSLLAGVSEQYV. CDR3 DNA sequence: TGTGCCAGCAGCCTGCTCGCAGGGGTGAGCGAGCAGTACGTC.

The rearrangement links TRBV7-3 to TRBJ2-5; possibly TRBD1 or TRBD2 for D (6 bases each). CDR1 and CDR2 from the germline V gene are SGHTA and FQGTGA. With 1 base removed from V and 3 bases from J, the gap between germline ends came to 9 bases. This CDR3 contains 14 residues. DNA of the CDR3: TGTGCCAGCAGCTTAATCGGGGGCGAAGAGACCCAGTACTTC. This gives the protein CASSLIGGEETQYF. Full variable domain (missing parts from reference TRBV7-3 and TRBJ2-5): GAGVSQTPSNKVTEKGKYVELRCDPISGHTALYWYRQSLGQGPEFLIYFQGTGAADDSGLPNDRFFAVRPEGSVSTLKIQRTERGDSAVYLCASSLIGGEETQYFGPGTRLLVL.

The chain employs TRBV5-4 and TRBJ2-5; D is ambiguous. Trimming left V 3 bases short and J 5 bases short, with 11 bases between. The CDR3 is made up of 13 amino acids. The germline CDR1 and CDR2 sequences are SGHNT and YYREEE (reference sequence). In DNA form, the CDR3 reads TGTGCCAGCAGCTACGCCGGTCGGGAGACCCAGTACTTC. It is translated as CASSYAGRETQYF.

The rearrangement links TRBV29-1 to TRBJ2-3; tentatively, D is TRBD1 (6 bases). The CDR3 totals 14 residues. The V and J ends lost 4 bases and 0 bases respectively, with 11 bases between them. Per the germline V gene, CDR1 is SQVTM and CDR2 is ANQGSEA. The CDR3 is CSVGRGKSTDTQYF. CDR3 nucleotides: TGCAGCGTTGGAAGGGGGAAAAGCACAGATACGCAGTATTTT.